This T cell receptor beta chain is from a study of T cells after yellow fever vaccination. TCRdb used MiXCR to reprocess the 5' RACE reads, holding one entry per CDR3 protein. The sample lists a few hundred thousand distinct CDR3 sequences; about 5% were seen once. As to this clonotype: As yet, its antigen is unknown.

Overall study findings and caveats: A weaker but faster secondary response was observed, peaking on day 5 versus 15.

Germline CDR1 reads SGHVS; CDR2 reads FQNEAQ. V lost 5 bases to trimming and J lost 4 bases; unmatched junction nucleotides: 13. The CDR3 sequence is 16 residues long. This rearrangement joins TRBV7-8 to TRBJ2-5; 7 bases line up with TRBD1. The TCR sequence derives from a man between 18 and 29 years old who received the YFV17D yellow fever vaccine. Sequences were derived from CD4+ T cells sorted from PBMCs, sampled on the day of the yellow fever booster vaccination. As DNA, the CDR3 is TGTGCCAGCAGCCCTCGCCGAGACAGGGACCCAGAGACCCAGTACTTC. Residues: CASSPRRDRDPETQYF.